This TCR beta chain stems from a study of cytomegalovirus exposure and HLA in healthy donors. Study findings and constraints: Most TCR sequences were rare, but some public TCRs occurred in many donors. The likely explanation for a cluster of highly shared sequence variants was sequencing artifact.

Regarding this clone: Its antigen is undetermined.

Germline V lookup: CDR1 MGHRA, CDR2 YSYEKL. The CDR3 sequence is 15 residues long. The germline V and J ends were trimmed by 4 bases and 5 bases, with 18 bases remaining between them. The PCR had 60 Vbeta and 13 Jbeta primers. Libraries were prepared by immunoSEQ multiplex PCR; TCRdb keeps only in-frame clonotypes and omits some of them. The data contain about 200,000 clones, 60% to 80% of them singletons. Sequences were obtained from PBMCs. The chain carries TRBV4-1 and TRBJ2-7; a possible D gene is TRBD1 (6 bases). The clonotype was recovered from a young man in good health and CMV-seronegative. The CDR3 loop reads CASSLAEGVSNEQYF. DNA of the CDR3: TGCGCCAGCAGCCTCGCCGAGGGGGTTTCGAACGAGCAGTACTTC.